This is a list of T cell receptor beta chains from one sample in a study of cytomegalovirus exposure and HLA in healthy donors. Using immunoSEQ multiplex PCR, the repertoire was profiled, and TCRdb retains in-frame clones only, with some absent. Of 150,000 to 200,000 clones in the sample, 72% were seen once. Material for sequencing was PBMCs. These receptors all come from a human donor in good health. Both conserved end residues are part of each CDR3. The order of the fields is D gene, V gene, clone size, J gene, CDR3 protein, CDR3 DNA. A D gene is named only where the DNA matches it firmly. Not every row has a clone size; where given, it reads once, few, many or a size class.

-	TRBV30	-	TRBJ1-1	CAWRDNHSPNTEAFF	TGTGCCTGGAGGGACAACCACAGCCCTAACACTGAAGCTTTCTTT
-	TRBV19	few	TRBJ1-2	CASSTGNGYGYTF	TGTGCCAGTAGTACAGGGAACGGCTATGGCTACACCTTC
TRBD2	TRBV5-1	once	TRBJ2-3	CASSLSSGVTDTQYF	TGCGCCAGCAGCTTGTCTAGCGGGGTCACAGATACGCAGTATTTT
TRBD2	TRBV4-3	-	TRBJ2-2	CASSQDTSGGASGELFF	TGCGCCAGCAGCCAAGACACTAGCGGGGGGGCCTCCGGGGAGCTGTTTTTT
TRBD1	TRBV5-1	-	TRBJ1-5	CASSLGTGDQPQHF	TGCGCCAGCAGCTTGGGGACAGGAGATCAGCCCCAGCATTTT
-	TRBV5-1	-	TRBJ2-7	CASSLVGGISYEQYF	TGCGCCAGCAGCTTGGTTGGGGGGATCTCCTACGAGCAGTACTTC
TRBD2	TRBV7-9	once	TRBJ2-4	CASSLARGAKNIQYF	TGTGCCAGCAGCTTAGCGCGGGGGGCCAAAAACATTCAGTACTTC
TRBD1	TRBV6-5	few	TRBJ2-7	CASRPGQTDRGQYF	TGTGCCAGCAGACCGGGACAGACTGATCGTGGGCAGTACTTC
-	TRBV5-1	-	TRBJ2-7	CASSLANEQYF	TGCGCCAGCAGCTTGGCCAACGAGCAGTACTTC
TRBD2	TRBV11-3	-	TRBJ2-1	CASSPGLAGGQVEQFF	TGTGCCAGCAGCCCGGGACTAGCGGGGGGACAGGTTGAGCAGTTCTTC
-	TRBV25-1	-	TRBJ2-6	CASSEWGQGSGANVLTF	TGTGCCAGCAGTGAATGGGGCCAGGGAAGTGGGGCCAACGTCCTGACTTTC
TRBD1	TRBV7-9	-	TRBJ2-2	CASSLATGGSGELFF	TGTGCCAGCAGCTTAGCGACAGGGGGCTCCGGGGAGCTGTTTTTT
TRBD2	TRBV19	-	TRBJ2-1	CASRGLDNNEQFF	TGTGCCAGTAGGGGACTAGATAACAATGAGCAGTTCTTC
-	TRBV5-6	-	TRBJ2-6	CASSPGMGQISSGANVLTF	TGTGCCAGCAGCCCGGGCATGGGACAAATATCCTCTGGGGCCAACGTCCTGACTTTC
TRBD2	TRBV7-9	-	TRBJ2-3	CASSLGASGPTDTQYF	TGTGCCAGCAGCTTAGGGGCTAGCGGCCCCACAGATACGCAGTATTTT
-	TRBV6-5	-	TRBJ2-5	CASSFTDQETQYF	TGTGCCAGCAGTTTCACAGATCAAGAGACCCAGTACTTC
-	TRBV5-1	-	TRBJ1-4	CASSLIFGPPGGEKLFF	TGCGCCAGCAGCTTGATCTTTGGGCCCCCCGGTGGGGAAAAACTGTTTTTT
-	TRBV7-6	-	TRBJ2-7	CASSLASGSGYEQYF	TGTGCCAGCAGCTTAGCCTCAGGTTCGGGATACGAGCAGTACTTC